The 3 T cell receptor beta chains reported below all come from one sample, sequenced in a study of long-term antiretroviral therapy in people with HIV. The run of the v3.0 immunoSEQ assay was at survey level. Sequenced by immunoSEQ multiplex PCR; TCRdb stores in-frame clones only, minus some. The sample lists approximately 29,000 clones; roughly 88% were seen once. The specimen was unsorted PBMCs, collected 0.5 years after starting antiretroviral therapy. The receptors originated from a woman between 18 and 29 years old with HIV.

The rearrangement links TRBV6-1 to TRBJ2-7; D is uncertain. CDR1 and CDR2 from the germline V gene are MNHNS and SASEGT. The CDR3 loop spans 14 amino acids. V was cut by 6 bases and J by 6 bases, with 18 bases left in between. The CDR3 sequence: CASRSPWVPREQYF. CDR3 bases: TGTGCCAGCAGGAGCCCATGGGTACCGCGCGAGCAGTACTTC.

The J gene is TRBJ2-7, the V gene TRBV5-1; 10 positions agree with TRBD2. With V trimmed by 4 bases and J by 4 bases, 8 bases remained unmatched. Germline CDR1 reads SGHRS; CDR2 reads YFSETQ. The CDR3 runs 15 residues. CDR3 DNA: TGCGCCAGCAGCATTTCTAGCGGGAGTGAATACGAGCAGTACTTC. It specifies CASSISSGSEYEQYF.

This clone appeared once. The chain recombines TRBV28 with TRBJ2-7; 7 bases match TRBD1. CDR1 and CDR2 from the germline V gene are MDHEN and SYDVKM. The V gene end was trimmed by 5 bases and the J gene end by 10 bases; junction bases not matched to a gene: 8. CDR3 length equals 12 residues. The CDR3 DNA follows: TGTGCCAGCAGTCCCAGCTGGACAGGCCAGTACTTC. This gives the protein CASSPSWTGQYF.